This TCR beta chain came from a study of T cells after posttransplantation cyclophosphamide (TCRdb year 2016). Background for the entire study: The study tracked T cell repertoire reconstitution by TRB sequencing after myeloablative bone marrow transplantation using posttransplantation cyclophosphamide as GVHD prophylaxis. Samples from 35 PTCy-treated patients and under 20 related bone marrow donors of those patients were subjected to antigen receptor sequencing. Blood from every one of the approximately 33 PTCy patients who had 1-year posttransplant specimens underwent TRB sequencing. In 3 patients, up to 3 additional blood samples taken between 2 and 5.2 years after transplant also underwent TRB sequencing, as did pretransplant blood from 4 patients. TRA and TRB clonality were tightly correlated in ten or so samples, so subsequent TCR analyses focused on TRB only. Public TRB sequences were checked against a database of over 3,600 sequences associated with responses to pathogens, tumor antigens, self-antigens and alloantigens. Results and caveats for the whole study, not just this receptor: The TRB repertoires of T cells infiltrating skin or GI tract showed only limited overlap with the TRB repertoires of T cells in blood. At 1-2 months, donor-recipient similarity was low but rose over the first year, and the later blood repertoires were often dominated by donor CD8+ memory clones. Across roughly 40 patients, recipient CMV seropositivity and CMV reactivation were highly associated with TRB clonality; PTCy diversity was similar to CNI/methotrexate controls.

Measured from the cysteine to the phenylalanine, the CDR3 is 16 residues long. CDR3 DNA only is kept here, 48 bases in frame from base 1. From a lookup of the germline V gene, CDR1 and CDR2 are MGHRA and YSYEKL. Unmatched junction bases come to 7, with V trimmed by 0 bases and J by 6 bases. The control cohort was approximately eleven patients given myeloablative marrow transplants with methotrexate plus a calcineurin inhibitor, sampled 1 year after transplant. Peripheral blood and bone marrow mononuclear cells were isolated by Ficoll-Hypaque density centrifugation and were cryopreserved. Details on this clone: The antigen it binds to is not known. No qualities accompany the bases; no much larger clone lies one base away.

TRB sequencing was run on genomic DNA with either the immunoSEQ assay at survey resolution or the hsTCRB kit. The authors processed their data as follows. The immunoSEQ software handled the initial read processing, while the LymphoSeq R package was used for the repertoire analyses. Clonality was calculated as 1 minus normalized Shannon entropy, and the Gini coefficient was also calculated for each TRB dataset. To infer phenotypes in unsorted samples, TRB sequences from sorted subsets of the recipient or donor were mapped onto unsorted samples from the same recipient. Entries here come from immuneACCESS through TCRdb and include only in-frame sequences with V and J called. Some clones fail to appear in such tables; in the studies checked, an unresolved V gene covers under half of the shortfall, and the cause of the remainder is unknown. That table gives V, J and clone size, and the DNA gave D and trimming. This sample has about 20,000 clones in its table, and over 75% of those were observed once. Under 2% of the sample rests with the top ten.

The chain is encoded by TRBV4-1 joined to TRBJ2-7; TRBD1 fits 11 bases in the junction. The receptor comes from a female patient younger than 45 who received an allogeneic stem cell transplant from an unrelated donor, was CMV-positive, and had acute and chronic GVHD. Some T cells may originate with the graft donor following a transplant. This sample comprised PBMCs, obtained roughly 350 days after allogeneic stem cell transplant with calcineurin inhibitor and methotrexate. Read as DNA, the sequence is TGCGCCAGCAGCCAAGAAGGGACAGGGGGTCTCGGCGAGCAGTACTTC. Translated, it gives CASSQEGTGGLGEQYF.